Following are 24 T cell receptor beta chains from one sample sequenced in a study of neurological immune-mediated disorders. TCRdb called the 5' RACE reads again in MiXCR, with one record for every CDR3 protein. The repertoire holds more than 35,000 distinct CDR3 sequences, with around 6% as singletons. Material: CD4+ T cells from blood. The receptors originated from a woman aged 40 to 50 in good health.

This clonotype was seen many times. The chain uses TRBV28 and TRBJ2-4; possible D gene TRBD2, 6 bases. V lost 2 bases to trimming and J lost 1 base, with 24 bases between them. This CDR3 has 20 residues. Germline CDR1 MDHEN, CDR2 SYDVKM. CDR3 bases: TGTGCCAGCAGTTTACAACCCGACTCGTGGAGGGTTGGGGCCAAAAACATTCAGTACTTC. It translates to CASSLQPDSWRVGAKNIQYF.

This clonotype was detected many times. The chain has TRBV5-1 and TRBJ2-1; 13 bases are a match to TRBD2. The ends lost 3 bases at V and 6 bases at J; junction bases unmatched: 6. Germline V gene sequence: CDR1 SGHRS, CDR2 YFSETQ. This CDR3 spans 16 amino acids. Here the CDR3 reads CASSWRTSGSPNEQFF. CDR3 bases: TGCGCCAGCAGCTGGAGGACTAGCGGGAGTCCCAATGAGCAGTTCTTC.

This clonotype showed up many times. The V call is TRBV15, the J call TRBJ2-1, with 11 positions matching TRBD1. Germline V lookup: CDR1 LNHNV, CDR2 YYDKDF (reference sequence). V gave up 5 bases and J gave up 4 bases; unmatched junction bases: 1. This CDR3 is built from 14 residues. The CDR3 here is CATSRDRGYNEQFF. DNA for the CDR3: TGTGCCACCAGCCGGGACAGGGGGTACAATGAGCAGTTCTTC.

This clonotype was detected many times. The V gene is TRBV11-3, the J gene TRBJ2-1; D ambiguous. From germline, CDR1 is SGHNT and CDR2 YENEEA. The length of the CDR3 is 14 residues. The germline V and J ends were trimmed by 0 bases and 6 bases, with 9 bases remaining between them. CDR3 DNA: TGTGCCAGCAGCTTAGATCCCAGGTCCAATGAGCAGTTCTTC. Protein sequence: CASSLDPRSNEQFF. The full variable domain, in which reference TRBV11-3 and TRBJ2-1 provide the parts outside the CDR3, is EAGVVQSPRYKIIEKKQPVAFWCNPISGHNTLYWYLQNLGQGPELLIRYENEEAVDDSQLPKDRFSAERLKGVDSTLKIQPAELGDSAVYLCASSLDPRSNEQFFGPGTRLTVL.

This clonotype was found many times. This chain links TRBV7-2 with TRBJ2-7, with no clear D. Trimming removed 2 bases from V and 0 bases from J, with 8 bases in between. CDR3 length: 14 residues. CDR1 is SGHTA, CDR2 FQGNSA, per germline. As DNA, the CDR3 is TGTGCCAGCAGCTTAACTGGAAGCTCCTACGAGCAGTACTTC. The encoded protein is CASSLTGSSYEQYF.

This clonotype was recorded at least ten times. This chain links TRBV7-2 with TRBJ1-3; 8 positions match TRBD1. This CDR3 region has 13 residues. Germline V CDR1 and CDR2: SGHTA, FQGNSA. J gave up 4 bases and V 6 bases, and 2 bases lay outside the gene matches. The CDR3 spells CASSTGGGNTIYF. CDR3 nucleotides: TGTGCCAGCAGTACAGGGGGAGGAAACACCATATATTTT.

This clonotype showed up many times. The chain joins TRBV5-1 to TRBJ2-1, with D perhaps matching TRBD1 (6 bases). V was pared by 0 bases and J by 7 bases, with 8 bases between. The CDR3 runs 13 residues. In germline, CDR1 is SGHRS, CDR2 YFSETQ. CDR3 in amino acids: CASSLAQGNEQFF. CDR3 nucleotide sequence: TGCGCCAGCAGCTTGGCACAGGGTAATGAGCAGTTCTTC.

This clonotype has at least ten counts. The J gene is TRBJ1-1, the V gene TRBV12-3 or TRBV12-4; a weak D match, TRBD1 (5 bases). The CDR3 length is 13 residues. V gave up 6 bases and J gave up 3 bases, with 11 bases separating them. CDR3 region: CASSRDSDTEAFF. DNA for the CDR3: TGTGCCAGCAGCCGGGACTCGGACACTGAAGCTTTCTTT.

This chain connects TRBV29-1 to TRBJ2-3, with D possibly matching TRBD1 (6 bases). The CDR3 extends over 13 amino acids. V was clipped by 4 bases and J by 4 bases, with 12 bases between them. Germline lookup yields CDR1 SQVTM and CDR2 ANQGSEA. The DNA of the CDR3 is TGCAGCGTTGTCTCAGGGGTCCCAGATACGCAGTATTTT. Translation gives CSVVSGVPDTQYF.

This clonotype was picked up many times. The rearrangement links TRBV29-1 to TRBJ2-3; 8 nucleotides agree with TRBD2. Germline loops: CDR1 SQVTM, CDR2 ANQGSEA. The CDR3 totals 14 residues. V gave up 7 bases and J gave up 2 bases; unmatched junction bases: 8. Here the CDR3 reads CSAATSGSTDTQYF. The CDR3 nucleotides are TGCAGCGCCGCCACTAGCGGCTCCACAGATACGCAGTATTTT.

The chain combines TRBV20-1 with TRBJ2-1, with D perhaps matching TRBD1 (5 bases). V lost 6 bases and J lost 8, with 23 bases in between. CDR1 is DFQATT, CDR2 SNEGSKA, per germline (reference sequence). The CDR3 covers 15 residues. The CDR3 is CSALPRTPVRDEQFF. CDR3 sequence (DNA): TGCAGTGCCCTGCCTCGGACACCCGTTAGGGATGAGCAGTTCTTC.

This clonotype was detected ten times or more. The chain uses TRBV10-3 and TRBJ1-5, with a weak D call TRBD1 (6 bases). V dropped 0 bases and J dropped 0 bases, with 6 bases sitting between them. The CDR3 is made up of 15 amino acids. Germline V gene data show CDR1 as ENHRY and CDR2 as SYGVKD. CDR3 amino acids: CAISESGHSNQPQHF. Here the CDR3 DNA reads TGTGCCATCAGTGAGTCGGGACATAGCAATCAGCCCCAGCATTTT.

The sample holds many counts of this clonotype. The chain recombines TRBV3-1 with TRBJ2-5, with TRBD1 as a possible D gene (6 bases). The CDR3 extends over 15 amino acids. The germline V gene encodes CDR1 LGHDT and CDR2 YNNKEL (reference sequence). Trimming stripped 3 bases from V and 3 bases from J, with 14 bases between. The chain's CDR3 is CASSQVRGRKETQYF. Written as DNA, the CDR3 is TGTGCCAGCAGCCAGGTCAGGGGAAGAAAAGAGACCCAGTACTTC.

There are many counts of this clonotype. This chain uses TRBV6-1 with TRBJ2-6; 12 positions match TRBD2. The CDR3 runs 17 residues. In germline, CDR1 is MNHNS, CDR2 SASEGT. The J segment lost 1 base and the V segment lost 6 bases, leaving 4 bases of the junction unmatched. The CDR3 nucleotides read TGTGCCAGCAGGCTAGCGGGAGGGACGTCTGGGGCCAACGTCCTGACTTTC. Protein sequence: CASRLAGGTSGANVLTF.

In this sample, this clonotype turned up many times. V is TRBV28 and J is TRBJ2-1; D uncertain. The V and J ends lost 6 bases and 6 bases respectively, with 12 bases between them. Germline assignment: CDR1 MDHEN and CDR2 SYDVKM. This CDR3 spans 13 amino acids. CDR3 protein: CASSLDYINEQFF. As DNA, the CDR3 is TGTGCCAGCAGCCTGGATTACATCAATGAGCAGTTCTTC. The variable domain in full, with the rest retrieved from reference TRBV28 and TRBJ2-1, is DVKVTQSSRYLVKRTGEKVFLECVQDMDHENMFWYRQDPGLGLRLIYFSYDVKMKEKGDIPEGYSVSREKKERFSLILESASTNQTSMYLCASSLDYINEQFFGPGTRLTVL.

Many counts were recorded for this clonotype. The genes are TRBV28 and TRBJ1-2; 9 nucleotides align to TRBD1. The V and J ends lost 4 bases and 3 bases, in that order; junction bases with no gene match: 12. The CDR3 has 17 amino acids. Per germline, CDR1 MDHEN and CDR2 SYDVKM. The CDR3 region is CASSSLSGTGMYYGYTF. Written as DNA, the CDR3 is TGTGCCAGCAGTTCTCTTTCTGGGACAGGGATGTACTATGGCTACACCTTC.

This clonotype came up many times. V is TRBV10-3 and J is TRBJ1-2; D unresolved. Trimming pared 2 bases from V and 2 bases from J, leaving 9 bases between. The CDR3 has 14 amino acids. Germline lookup yields CDR1 ENHRY and CDR2 SYGVKD. CDR3: CAISEHTGNYGYTF. The CDR3 DNA reads as TGTGCCATCAGTGAGCACACCGGGAACTATGGCTACACCTTC.

In this sample, this clonotype turned up many times. This chain connects TRBV24-1 to TRBJ2-7; D is perhaps TRBD1 or TRBD2 (5 bases each). The CDR3 has 15 amino acids. V lost 4 bases to trimming and J lost 3 bases, with 15 bases between them. Germline V lookup: CDR1 KGHDR, CDR2 SFDVKD. CDR3 loop: CATSEGDGLIYEQYF. In DNA, the CDR3 is TGTGCCACCAGTGAGGGGGACGGATTAATCTACGAGCAGTACTTC.

By share, this clonotype ranks as medium-sized (0.01 to 0.1%). The V gene is TRBV12-3 or TRBV12-4, the J gene TRBJ1-6; tentatively, D is TRBD1 (6 bases). CDR3 length equals 15 residues. V shed 4 bases and J shed 5 bases, with 12 bases lying between them. CDR3 DNA: TGTGCCAGCAGTTCCGGGACAAGAAATAATTCACCCCTCCACTTT. It translates to CASSSGTRNNSPLHF.

In this sample, this clonotype turned up many times. This chain links TRBV5-1 with TRBJ2-7, with 10 nucleotides matching TRBD2. Germline-derived CDR1 and CDR2 are SGHRS and YFSETQ. Trimming removed 0 bases from V and 2 bases from J; junction bases left unmatched: 11. The CDR3 has 18 amino acids. CDR3 coding DNA: TGCGCCAGCAGCTTGGACCTTTCCGGGACTAGCGCCACCTACGAGCAGTACTTC. Encoded protein: CASSLDLSGTSATYEQYF.

This clonotype showed up many times. The chain links TRBV3-1 to TRBJ1-1; the D is unclear. The V gene lost 4 bases and the J gene lost 8 bases, with 8 bases spanning the gap. The germline V gene has CDR1 LGHDT and CDR2 YNNKEL (reference sequence). CDR3 length: 11 residues. In DNA, the CDR3 is TGTGCCAGCAGCCGAGAATTGGAAGCTTTCTTT. Its protein product is CASSRELEAFF.

This clonotype has more than one count but fewer than ten. V is TRBV5-5 and J is TRBJ1-5; tentative D call: TRBD1 (5 bases). The CDR3 has 14 amino acids. Germline V lookup: CDR1 SGHKS, CDR2 YYEKEE (reference sequence). Trimming left V 4 bases short and J 7 bases short, with 15 bases between. The CDR3 bases are TGTGCCAGCAGCGGGGGGGGAGGGCTACAGCCCCAGCATTTT. Its translation is CASSGGGGLQPQHF.

V and J are TRBV11-2 and TRBJ2-4; D might be TRBD1 or TRBD2, each matching 6 bases. The CDR3 sequence is 16 residues long. V lost 5 bases to trimming and J lost 6 bases, with 20 bases between them. CDR1 is SGHAT, CDR2 FQNNGV, per germline. For the CDR3, the DNA is TGTGCCAGCAGCCAAACCAATGGGGGGCTCAGAAACATTCAGTACTTC. Translating it yields CASSQTNGGLRNIQYF.

At least ten counts were recorded for this clonotype. The V call is TRBV5-1, the J call TRBJ1-1; unclear D gene. CDR3 size: 14 residues. The V gene's germline CDR1 is SGHRS and CDR2 YFSETQ. The V gene lost 4 bases and the J gene lost 3 bases, with 13 bases spanning the gap. The CDR3 sequence: CASSETGWDTEAFF. The CDR3 DNA reads TGCGCCAGCAGCGAGACGGGGTGGGACACTGAAGCTTTCTTT.